Reported below is one TCR beta chain. This clone is categorized as medium-sized (0.01 to 0.1%). Its antigen has not been determined. No clone much larger than this one lies a single base away; base qualities are absent. The data stem from a study of PD-1 blockade in classical Hodgkin lymphoma (dated by TCRdb to 2019 to 2021). Study-level background: Nivolumab dosing was 3 mg/kg intravenously every 2 weeks, continuing until either disease progression or unacceptable toxicity. A peripheral blood immune signature of response to PD-1 blockade in classical Hodgkin lymphoma was defined using TCR beta sequencing and CyTOF. Findings and caveats that apply to the study as a whole: By C4D1, a significant rise was seen in CD4+ TCR diversity but not in CD8+ TCR diversity (p=0.0027 vs p=0.16), and the rise was most apparent among complete responders (p=0.02). Lower diversity was observed in patients in whom nivolumab was started less than 1 year after ASCT, and these patients were excluded from later analyses so that confounding by immune reconstitution would be avoided. The study was restricted to a single clinical trial cohort, and the causes of repertoire differences, possibly disease activity or prior therapy, were left undefined. Trial patients achieving complete response had baseline diversity similar to newly diagnosed patients, whereas partial responders and progressors had significantly lower diversity. Baseline TCR diversity was reported to be lower in newly diagnosed patients than in healthy donors, and even lower in relapsed/refractory patients.

This specimen's time point label, interpreted: cycle 2 day 1 (C2D1) of nivolumab. Every trial patient had relapsed following autologous stem cell transplantation, and prior brentuximab vedotin exposure was what differed among cohorts A, B and C. The trial cohort was composed of approximately 56 patients with relapsed/refractory classical Hodgkin lymphoma, for whom complete response, partial response or progressive disease was recorded as best overall response. In the multi-cohort phase II CheckMate 205 trial, trial patients received single-agent nivolumab. An independent review committee assessed best overall response using the 2007 International Working Group response criteria. Trial PBMCs were obtained immediately prior to nivolumab initiation (C1D1) and on therapy at cycle 2 day 1 and cycle 4 day 1. Peripheral blood was collected in 8 mL Vacutainer Cell Preparation Tubes, from which PBMCs were isolated by centrifugation and then cryopreserved.

Genomic DNA was isolated using the Qiagen DNeasy kit from unsorted PBMCs as well as from negatively selected CD4+ and CD8+ fractions. Using primers that anneal to V and J segments, immunoSEQ multiplex PCR amplified the TCR beta CDR3 regions. A synthetic immune receptor repertoire was used to minimize amplification bias, and any remaining bias was removed computationally after sequencing. Processing in the source paper ran as follows. Repertoire diversity was quantified as the Shannon entropy index using custom Python scripts. Unsorted, CD4+ and CD8+ repertoires were examined separately, except in combined analyses, for which CD4+ and CD8+ sequences were merged in silico. Clonal expansion was defined as a frequency increase of at least 2-fold after treatment compared with C1D1, and clones undetected at baseline were assigned a pseudocount of 0.5. Singleton clones were defined as clones with 0 or 1 copy at C1D1, and non-singleton clones were defined as clones with 2 or more copies. Clones expanded in unsorted samples were labelled as CD4+, CD8+ or unknown by matching protein sequences in sorted samples from the same patient. Diversity changes from C1D1 to C4D1 were tested in paired samples using Wilcoxon tests. TCRdb obtained this table from immuneACCESS and retained in-frame rearrangements with V and J assigned. These tables miss some clones; where compared with another copy, unresolved V genes account for less than half of the shortfall, and the remainder is unexplained. That table supplies the V and J calls and clone size; D and trimming were determined from the DNA. This sample has about 24,000 clones in its table, and about 86% of those were observed once. The ten biggest clones cover less than 20% of the sample.

The sequences come from peripheral blood mononuclear cells (PBMCs), collected before the second cycle of nivolumab. The source is a human donor with classical Hodgkin lymphoma.

The CDR3 protein is CAWSENGYGYTF. The DNA reads as follows: TGTGCCTGGAGTGAAAACGGGTATGGCTACACCTTC. The chain is made from TRBV30 and TRBJ1-2, with the D gene too uncertain to name. The germline V gene (reference sequence) specifies GTSNPN as CDR1 and SVGIG as CDR2. V is shortened by 1 base, J by 5 bases, and the region joining them spans 8 bases. The CDR3 covers 12 residues, taking in both the cysteine and the phenylalanine. Of the read, only the CDR3 DNA is kept; its 36 bases are in frame from base 1.